The clone carrying this T cell receptor (beta chain) has at least ten counts. This sample was taken from a study of metastatic and nonmetastatic thyroid tumors. With V trimmed by 4 bases and J by 2 bases, 6 bases remained unmatched. This CDR3 is 15 amino acids long. CDR1 SGDLS and CDR2 YYNGEE come from the germline V gene. Thyroid surgery took place with no prior treatment in any patient. TCRdb re-called the PCR reads through MiXCR. The repertoire includes approximately 26,000 clones, 20% to 30% of them detected once, and about 6% sits in the top ten. Sample: blood. V usage is TRBV9 and J usage is TRBJ2-1, with 7 bases that match TRBD2. This clonotype originated in a female donor with papillary thyroid cancer or a benign thyroid nodule (not recorded which). Some clones in this sample may be carry-over from other donors' samples. For the CDR3, the DNA is TGTGCCAGCAGCAGGGAGGGGAAAGCCTACAATGAGCAGTTCTTC. It codes for CASSREGKAYNEQFF.